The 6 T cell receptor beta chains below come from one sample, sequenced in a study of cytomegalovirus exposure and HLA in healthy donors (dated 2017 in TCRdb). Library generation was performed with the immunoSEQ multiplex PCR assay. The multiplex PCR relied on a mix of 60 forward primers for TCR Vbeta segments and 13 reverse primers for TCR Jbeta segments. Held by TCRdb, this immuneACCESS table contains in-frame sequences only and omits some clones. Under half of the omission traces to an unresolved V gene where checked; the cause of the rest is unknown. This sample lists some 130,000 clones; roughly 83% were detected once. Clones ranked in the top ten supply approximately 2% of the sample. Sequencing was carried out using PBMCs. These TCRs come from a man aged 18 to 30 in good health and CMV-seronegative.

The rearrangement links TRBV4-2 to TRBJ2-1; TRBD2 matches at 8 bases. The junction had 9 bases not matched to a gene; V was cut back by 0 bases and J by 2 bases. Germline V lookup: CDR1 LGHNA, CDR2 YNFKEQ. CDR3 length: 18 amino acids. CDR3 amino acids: CASSQDLWGGRTYNEQFF. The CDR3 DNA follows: TGTGCCAGCAGCCAAGACCTATGGGGCGGGAGGACCTACAATGAGCAGTTCTTC.

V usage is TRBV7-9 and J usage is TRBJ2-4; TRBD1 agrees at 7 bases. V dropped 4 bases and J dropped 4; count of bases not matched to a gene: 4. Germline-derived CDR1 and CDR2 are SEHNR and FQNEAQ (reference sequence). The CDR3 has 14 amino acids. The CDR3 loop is CASSSGQLKNIQYF. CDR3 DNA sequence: TGTGCCAGCAGCTCGGGACAGCTAAAAAACATTCAGTACTTC.

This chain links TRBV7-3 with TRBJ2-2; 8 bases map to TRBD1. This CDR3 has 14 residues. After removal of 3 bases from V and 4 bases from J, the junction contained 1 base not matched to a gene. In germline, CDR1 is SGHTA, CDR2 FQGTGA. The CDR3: CASSFTGGTGELFF. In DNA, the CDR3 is TGTGCCAGCAGCTTTACAGGGGGCACCGGGGAGCTGTTTTTT.

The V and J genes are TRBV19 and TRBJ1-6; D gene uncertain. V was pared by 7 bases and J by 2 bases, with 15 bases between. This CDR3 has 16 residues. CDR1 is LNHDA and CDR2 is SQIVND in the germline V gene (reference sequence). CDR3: CASKPLGLAYNSPLHF. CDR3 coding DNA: TGTGCCAGTAAACCCCTCGGTTTGGCCTATAATTCACCCCTCCACTTT.

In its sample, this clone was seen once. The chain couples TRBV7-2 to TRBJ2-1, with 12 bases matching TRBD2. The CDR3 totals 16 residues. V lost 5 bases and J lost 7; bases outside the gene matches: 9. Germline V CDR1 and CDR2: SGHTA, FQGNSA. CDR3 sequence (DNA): TGTGCCAGCAGCCGAAGACTAGCGGGAGCTATGAATGAGCAGTTCTTC. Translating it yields CASSRRLAGAMNEQFF.

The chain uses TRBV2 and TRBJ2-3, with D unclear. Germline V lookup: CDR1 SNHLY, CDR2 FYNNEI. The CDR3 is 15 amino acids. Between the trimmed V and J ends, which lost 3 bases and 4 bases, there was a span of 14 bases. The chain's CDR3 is CASSDPLLRSDTQYF. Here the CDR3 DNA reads TGTGCCAGCAGTGACCCTTTACTAAGATCAGATACGCAGTATTTT.